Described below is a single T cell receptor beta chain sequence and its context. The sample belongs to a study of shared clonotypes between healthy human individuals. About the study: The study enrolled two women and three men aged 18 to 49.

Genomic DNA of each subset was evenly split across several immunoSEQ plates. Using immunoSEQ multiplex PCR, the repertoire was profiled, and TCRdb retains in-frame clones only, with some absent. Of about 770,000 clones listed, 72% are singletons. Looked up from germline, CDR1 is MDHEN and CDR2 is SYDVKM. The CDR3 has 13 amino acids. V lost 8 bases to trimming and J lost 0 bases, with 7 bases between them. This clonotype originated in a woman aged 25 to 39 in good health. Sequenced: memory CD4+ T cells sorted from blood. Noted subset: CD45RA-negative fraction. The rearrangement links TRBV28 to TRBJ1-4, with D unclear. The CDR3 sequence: CASCGATNEKLFF. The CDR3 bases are TGTGCCAGCTGCGGAGCAACTAATGAAAAACTGTTTTTT.